This TCR beta chain was identified in a study of OX40 agonist ivuxolimab in advanced cancers. Study overall: Ivuxolimab is a fully human IgG2 antibody that activates OX40 (CD134). Ivuxolimab doses were 0.01, 0.1, 0.3, 1.5, 3 or 10 mg/kg every 2 weeks.

Study conclusions and caveats: Among T cells, CD8+ cells averaged more expanded clones than CD4+ cells.

Trimming at V came to 8 bases and at J to 3 bases, leaving 13 bases not matched to a gene. The CDR3 runs 17 residues. Germline values: CDR1 SNHLY, CDR2 FYNNEI. Produced via immunoSEQ multiplex PCR; TCRdb's table is partial and in-frame only. The sample records approximately 50,000 clones, roughly 84% being singletons. This clone was seen more than once but under ten times. The antigen is not known. The material sequenced was CD4+ or CD8+ T cells sorted from blood, taken in a trial of the OX40 agonist ivuxolimab. This TCR derives from an adult with an advanced solid tumor such as melanoma, head and neck, liver or kidney cancer. The chain uses TRBV2 and TRBJ2-4; 10 bases agree with TRBD2. This CDR3 reads CASARRLAGGNKNIQYF. The CDR3 DNA reads TGTGCCAGCGCTCGGAGACTAGCGGGCGGCAACAAAAACATTCAGTACTTC.